Following are 15 T cell receptor beta chains from one sample sequenced in a study of cytomegalovirus exposure and HLA in healthy donors. The PCR used 60 Vbeta and 13 Jbeta primers. Assay: immunoSEQ multiplex PCR; the TCRdb copy retains only in-frame clones and omits some. The repertoire holds approximately 180,000 clones, with 75% to 85% as singletons. Sequencing input: PBMCs. The receptors originated from a woman aged 25 to 45 in good health and CMV-seropositive.

This chain connects TRBV16 to TRBJ1-2, with a weak D call TRBD1 (5 bases). Trimming removed 2 bases from V and 4 bases from J, with 14 bases in between. The CDR3 runs to 15 residues. The germline V gene has CDR1 KGHSY and CDR2 FQNENV. The DNA of the CDR3 is TGTGCCAGCAGCCAACGGACGTCGGGGGTCTATGGCTACACCTTC. Translated: CASSQRTSGVYGYTF.

The chain combines TRBV6-5 with TRBJ1-2; tentative D call: TRBD1 (5 bases). This CDR3 comprises 14 residues. Germline lookup yields CDR1 MNHEY and CDR2 SVGAGI. With 6 bases removed from V and 7 bases from J, the gap between germline ends came to 18 bases. The CDR3 loop reads CASSPRGRVTGYTF. CDR3 coding DNA: TGTGCCAGCAGCCCCCGTGGCAGGGTGACTGGCTACACCTTC.

This clone is a singleton in its sample. This chain joins TRBV30 and TRBJ2-4; TRBD1 might be the D (6 bases). Germline V gene data show CDR1 as GTSNPN and CDR2 as SVGIG (reference sequence). V was trimmed by 5 bases and J by 7 bases, leaving 12 bases between them. The CDR3 extends over 12 amino acids. CDR3 nucleotides: TGTGCCTGGTCTGGGGGCGCCAACATTCAGTACTTC. Its protein is CAWSGGANIQYF. Looking up the rest from reference TRBV30 and TRBJ2-4 gives the full variable domain: SQTIHQWPATLVQPVGSPLSLECTVEGTSNPNLYWYRQAAGRGLQLLFYSVGIGQISSEVPQNLSASRPQDRQFILSSKKLLLSDSGFYLCAWSGGANIQYFGAGTRLSVL.

This clone occurred a few times. J is TRBJ2-2 and V is TRBV9; tentative D call: TRBD1 (5 bases). V lost 3 bases, J lost 8 bases, and 14 bases lay in between. This CDR3 has 14 residues. CDR1 is SGDLS, CDR2 YYNGEE, per germline. The CDR3 here is CASSATGAPGELFF. Here the CDR3 DNA reads TGTGCCAGCAGCGCCACAGGCGCCCCAGGGGAGCTGTTTTTT. Supplemented by reference TRBV9 and TRBJ2-2, the full variable domain reads DSGVTQTPKHLITATGQRVTLRCSPRSGDLSVYWYQQSLDQGLQFLIQYYNGEERAKGNILERFSAQQFPDLHSELNLSSLELGDSALYFCASSATGAPGELFFGEGSRLTVL.

The genes are TRBV19 and TRBJ2-7; possible D gene TRBD1, 5 bases. The V end was cut by 4 bases, the J end by 2 bases, with 15 bases between. The CDR3 consists of 15 residues. Germline V gene sequence: CDR1 LNHDA, CDR2 SQIVND (reference sequence). The CDR3 spells CASSTDRTSTYEQYF. The CDR3 nucleotides are TGTGCCAGTAGTACCGACAGAACTTCCACCTACGAGCAGTACTTC. Full variable domain (outside the CDR3, taken from reference TRBV19 and TRBJ2-7): DGGITQSPKYLFRKEGQNVTLSCEQNLNHDAMYWYRQDPGQGLRLIYYSQIVNDFQKGDIAEGYSVSREKKESFPLTVTSAQKNPTAFYLCASSTDRTSTYEQYFGPGTRLTVT.

The V gene is TRBV27, the J gene TRBJ2-7; D may be TRBD2 (6 bases). The V gene's germline CDR1 is MNHEY and CDR2 SMNVEV (reference sequence). V shed 3 bases and J shed 4 bases, with 10 bases lying between them. The CDR3 is 13 residues long. The chain's CDR3 is CASSLQGGYEQYF. CDR3 sequence (DNA): TGTGCCAGCAGTTTGCAGGGAGGTTACGAGCAGTACTTC.

The gene calls are TRBV23-1 and TRBJ2-5, with D unresolved. TRBV23-1 belongs to the ORF category, with a function that is uncertain. The CDR3 runs 12 residues. V dropped 6 bases and J dropped 4 bases, with 9 bases sitting between them. The CDR3 is CASRRLGETQYF. The CDR3 region has the DNA TGCGCCAGCAGAAGGCTAGGAGAGACCCAGTACTTC.

The V call is TRBV7-8, the J call TRBJ2-1; 8 positions match TRBD2. Germline loops: CDR1 SGHVS, CDR2 FQNEAQ. With 9 bases clipped from V and 3 bases from J, the junction kept 13 bases outside the gene matches. The CDR3 loop spans 16 amino acids. CDR3 sequence: CASSKGAGGLYNEQFF. Here the CDR3 DNA reads TGTGCCAGTAGCAAGGGTGCGGGAGGCCTCTACAATGAGCAGTTCTTC.

The chain carries TRBV19 and TRBJ2-7, with TRBD1 matching over 9 bases. Germline-derived CDR1 and CDR2 are LNHDA and SQIVND (reference sequence). V lost 5 bases to trimming and J lost 4 bases; unmatched junction nucleotides: 6. The CDR3 is made up of 14 amino acids. The CDR3 coding sequence is TGTGCCAGTAGTGCACAGGGGGCGCGTTACGAGCAGTACTTC. Its translation is CASSAQGARYEQYF. Variable domain in full (rest from reference TRBV19 and TRBJ2-7): DGGITQSPKYLFRKEGQNVTLSCEQNLNHDAMYWYRQDPGQGLRLIYYSQIVNDFQKGDIAEGYSVSREKKESFPLTVTSAQKNPTAFYLCASSAQGARYEQYFGPGTRLTVT.

The gene calls are TRBV6-5 and TRBJ2-1, with 10 bases identical to TRBD2. Germline CDR1 reads MNHEY; CDR2 reads SVGAGI. The CDR3 has 11 residues. V lost 4 bases, J lost 12 bases, and 0 bases stayed unmatched. The CDR3 DNA sequence: TGTGCCAGCAGTTCTAGCGGGAGGCAGTTCTTC. Residues: CASSSSGRQFF.

The gene calls are TRBV11-3 and TRBJ2-5, with D possibly being TRBD1 (6 bases). CDR1 SGHNT and CDR2 YENEEA come from the germline V gene. V lost 4 bases, J lost 1 base, and 10 bases lay in between. This CDR3 is 14 amino acids long. In nucleotides, the CDR3 is TGTGCCAGCAGCTCCCCGACAGGCCAAGAGACCCAGTACTTC. This encodes CASSSPTGQETQYF.

In its sample, this clone was seen once. One end of the junction does not line up with germline, which may come from a read error. The rearrangement links TRBV7-9 to TRBJ2-7; D possibly corresponds to TRBD2 (7 bases). The length of the CDR3 is 12 residues. Germline V CDR1 and CDR2: SEHNR, FQNEAQ (reference sequence). CDR3 in DNA: TGTTCCAGCAGCTTCTTACAGGGAGGGAGGTACTTC. Its translation: CSSSFLQGGRYF.

This chain links TRBV6-1 with TRBJ2-7; 7 bases match TRBD2. V lost 2 bases, J lost 7 bases, and 8 bases stayed unmatched. CDR1 is MNHNS and CDR2 is SASEGT in the germline V gene. The CDR3 runs to 14 residues. The CDR3 protein is CASSERGGSEEQYF. The CDR3 coding sequence is TGTGCCAGCAGTGAACGTGGCGGGAGCGAAGAGCAGTACTTC.

The chain has TRBV27 and TRBJ2-5; a possible D gene is TRBD2 (6 bases). The length of the CDR3 is 13 residues. V gave up 6 bases and J gave up 5 bases, with 13 bases separating them. Germline V gene lookup returns CDR1 MNHEY and CDR2 SMNVEV (reference sequence). The CDR3 reads CASRWLAMETQYF. Here the CDR3 DNA reads TGTGCCAGCAGGTGGCTAGCGATGGAGACCCAGTACTTC.

The chain links TRBV9 to TRBJ2-7; a possible D gene is TRBD2 (5 bases). This CDR3 comprises 13 residues. V lost 0 bases and J 2 bases, leaving 6 bases between the germline ends. Germline V lookup: CDR1 SGDLS, CDR2 YYNGEE. This CDR3 is CASSVAGTYEQYF. The DNA of the CDR3 is TGTGCCAGCAGCGTAGCCGGGACCTACGAGCAGTACTTC.